This TCR beta chain was sequenced for a study of T cell changes during pregnancy in multiple sclerosis. Measured with immunoSEQ multiplex PCR; TCRdb has only the in-frame clones, and not every one. Of fewer than 75,000 clones in the sample, around 90% were seen once. The sequences come from peripheral blood, collected in the first trimester of pregnancy. This receptor was identified in a female donor with multiple sclerosis, enrolled in a pregnancy study.

CDR3 bases: TGTGCCAGCAGCTTATTGTGGGGGGGCCAGTCTGAAGCTTTCTTT. The encoded protein is CASSLLWGGQSEAFF. The chain employs TRBV7-3 and TRBJ1-1; TRBD1 might be the D (6 bases). The ends were cut back, 2 bases at V and 6 bases at J, with 16 bases in the middle. The length of the CDR3 is 15 residues. The V gene's germline CDR1 is SGHTA and CDR2 FQGTGA.